One sample yielded the 3 T cell receptor beta chains listed below, sequenced in a study of T cell responses to AZD1222 COVID-19 vaccine. Generated by immunoSEQ multiplex PCR, the TCRdb table keeps only in-frame clones and is missing some. The data show about 120,000 clones, approximately 86% seen once. The source material was peripheral blood, sampled 28 days after the second AZD1222 dose. Receptors were obtained from an adult who received the AZD1222 COVID-19 vaccine.

The V call is TRBV4-3, the J call TRBJ1-4; the D is unclear. CDR3 length: 15 amino acids. Germline lookup yields CDR1 LGHNA and CDR2 YSLEER. The V and J ends lost 1 base and 5 bases respectively, with 11 bases between them. As DNA, the CDR3 is TGCGCCAGCAGCCAAGGTCAAAACAACAATGAAAAACTGTTTTTT. Amino acid sequence: CASSQGQNNNEKLFF.

V usage is TRBV7-2 and J usage is TRBJ1-1; D may be TRBD1 (6 bases). The germline V gene has CDR1 SGHTA and CDR2 FQGNSA. V was pared by 4 bases and J by 3 bases, with 12 bases between. This CDR3 spans 14 amino acids. DNA of the CDR3: TGTGCCAGCAGCTGGCCGGGACAACACACTGAAGCTTTCTTT. The encoded protein is CASSWPGQHTEAFF.

The J gene is TRBJ2-5, the V gene TRBV11-2; 15 nucleotides agree with TRBD2. Germline CDR1 reads SGHAT; CDR2 reads FQNNGV. CDR3 length: 18 amino acids. V shed 5 bases, J shed 2 bases, and the junction held 9 bases outside the gene matches. CDR3 residues: CASSRGLAGGPSQETQYF. The DNA of the CDR3 is TGTGCCAGCAGCCGAGGACTAGCGGGGGGGCCCTCTCAAGAGACCCAGTACTTC.